Included here is one T cell receptor beta chain sequence, with context. V was trimmed by 0 bases and J by 4 bases, leaving 6 bases between them. The CDR3 loop spans 13 amino acids. The germline CDR1 and CDR2 sequences are GTSNPN and SVGIG (reference sequence). This sample is drawn from a study of CD8 T cells in Susac syndrome. With random hexamers, reverse transcription was performed on 0.5 to 1 ug of RNA. TCRdb reprocessed the immunoSEQ multiplex PCR reads via MiXCR and lists one record per CDR3 protein. The sample records around 130,000 distinct CDR3 sequences, roughly 95% being singletons. This rearrangement joins TRBV30 to TRBJ2-2; the D gene is possibly TRBD1 (5 bases). Source material: CD4+ T cells from PBMCs. The receptor was derived from a human donor with multiple sclerosis. The CDR3 sequence: CAWSVQGTGELFF. DNA of the CDR3: TGTGCCTGGAGTGTTCAGGGCACCGGGGAGCTGTTTTTT.